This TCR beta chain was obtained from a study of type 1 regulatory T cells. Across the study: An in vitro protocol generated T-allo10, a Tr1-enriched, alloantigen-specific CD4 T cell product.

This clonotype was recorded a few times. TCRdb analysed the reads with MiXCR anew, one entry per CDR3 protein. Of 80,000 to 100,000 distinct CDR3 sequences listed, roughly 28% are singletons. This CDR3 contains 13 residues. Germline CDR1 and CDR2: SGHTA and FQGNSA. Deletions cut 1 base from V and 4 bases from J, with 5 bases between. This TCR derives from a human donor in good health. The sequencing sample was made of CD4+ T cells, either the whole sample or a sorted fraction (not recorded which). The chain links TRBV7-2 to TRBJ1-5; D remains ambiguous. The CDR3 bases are TGTGCCAGCAGCTTAGTAGGGAATCAGCCCCAGCATTTT. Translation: CASSLVGNQPQHF.